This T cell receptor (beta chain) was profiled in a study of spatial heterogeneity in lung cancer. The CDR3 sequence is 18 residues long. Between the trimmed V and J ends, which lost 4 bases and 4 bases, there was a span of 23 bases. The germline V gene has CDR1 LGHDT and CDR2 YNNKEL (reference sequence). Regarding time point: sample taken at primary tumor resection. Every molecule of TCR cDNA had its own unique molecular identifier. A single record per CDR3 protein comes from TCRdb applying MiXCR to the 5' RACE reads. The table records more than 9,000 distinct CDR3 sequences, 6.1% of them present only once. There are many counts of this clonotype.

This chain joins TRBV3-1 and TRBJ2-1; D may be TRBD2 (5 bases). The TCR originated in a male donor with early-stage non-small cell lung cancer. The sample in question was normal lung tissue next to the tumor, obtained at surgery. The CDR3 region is CASSPRPPGNIHYNEQFF. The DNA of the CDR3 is TGTGCCAGCAGCCCCCGACCCCCCGGGAACATTCATTACAATGAGCAGTTCTTC.